One T cell receptor (beta chain) is described in this entry. Germline V lookup: CDR1 MDHEN, CDR2 SYDVKM. The CDR3 runs to 16 residues. Trimming shortened V by 7 bases and J by 0 bases, and 13 bases separated the two germline ends. TCRdb recomputed calls from the 5' RACE reads with MiXCR, one row per CDR3 protein. The repertoire holds about 200,000 distinct CDR3 sequences, with just over 9.5% as singletons. This sample is part of a study of T-cell memory formation after mild COVID-19. The chain has TRBV28 and TRBJ2-6; D is possibly TRBD2 (5 bases). The receptor was derived from a man younger than 35 who had mild COVID-19 (a few samples of this study predate the infection). Cell type and time point are not known. Sequencing used PBMCs or a T cell subset sorted from them (not recorded which). The CDR3: CASKEGGDSGANVLTF. Written as DNA, the CDR3 is TGTGCCAGCAAAGAGGGCGGTGACTCTGGGGCCAACGTCCTGACTTTC.